This passage covers 16 T cell receptor beta chains from one sample sequenced in a study of blood T cell repertoires in COVID-19. Sequencing used immunoSEQ multiplex PCR; TCRdb keeps in-frame clones, though not all of them. The data hold about 210,000 clones, with around four fifths observed a single time. Sample: peripheral blood. The receptors stem from a woman at least 80 years old with COVID-19, enrolled during active disease.

The V call is TRBV29-1, the J call TRBJ1-3, with D maybe TRBD1 (5 bases). There are 13 residues in the CDR3. Germline CDR1 is SQVTM and CDR2 is ANQGSEA. V was trimmed by 4 bases and J by 2 bases, leaving 9 bases between them. CDR3 region: CSVGKGTGNTIYF. Here the CDR3 DNA reads TGCAGCGTTGGGAAGGGGACTGGAAACACCATATATTTT.

This clone was seen once. The V and J genes are TRBV5-4 and TRBJ2-7, with 10 bases matching TRBD1. Germline CDR1 is SGHNT and CDR2 is YYREEE (reference sequence). The CDR3 sequence is 16 residues long. Unmatched junction bases numbered 6, after V lost 1 base and J lost 2 bases. The CDR3 region is CASSLTGQGVAYEQYF. CDR3 in DNA: TGTGCCAGCAGCTTGACCGGACAGGGGGTGGCCTACGAGCAGTACTTC.

This clone was seen only a few times. The gene calls are TRBV7-9 and TRBJ1-3; possible D gene TRBD1, 5 bases. Germline assignment: CDR1 SEHNR and CDR2 FQNEAQ (reference sequence). This CDR3 has 17 residues. Trimming left V 3 bases short and J 2 bases short, with 17 bases between. The CDR3: CASSFTSGHLTGNTIYF. The DNA of the CDR3 is TGTGCCAGCAGCTTCACCTCCGGACACTTAACTGGAAACACCATATATTTT.

This clone was counted once. This chain uses TRBV6-5 with TRBJ2-3; 8 nucleotides align to TRBD2. J gave up 1 base and V 1 base, and 1 base lay outside the gene matches. CDR1 and CDR2 from the germline V gene are MNHEY and SVGAGI. This CDR3 comprises 15 residues. The CDR3 bases are TGTGCCAGCAGTTACTACGGGGGGGGCACAGATACGCAGTATTTT. Translated, it gives CASSYYGGGTDTQYF.

CDR3 coding DNA: TGTGCCAGTAGTATAACATGGGAGGGGGAAAAACTGTTTTTT. Its protein product is CASSITWEGEKLFF. This rearrangement joins TRBV19 to TRBJ1-4, with a tentative D call TRBD1 (5 bases). Per germline, CDR1 LNHDA and CDR2 SQIVND (reference sequence). The CDR3 covers 14 residues. The V gene lost 2 bases and the J gene lost 8 bases, with 12 bases spanning the gap.

This clone came up once. This chain connects TRBV6-5 to TRBJ1-4; unclear D gene. Germline V gives CDR1 MNHEY, CDR2 SVGAGI. This CDR3 has 14 residues. Trimming cost V 5 bases and J 8 bases, with 15 bases left between them. The chain's CDR3 is CASSKPGFREKLFF. CDR3 in DNA: TGTGCCAGCAGTAAGCCGGGGTTTAGAGAAAAACTGTTTTTT.

The chain recombines TRBV2 with TRBJ2-2; D is perhaps TRBD1 (6 bases). CDR3 length: 14 residues. Germline V CDR1 and CDR2: SNHLY, FYNNEI. The V end lost 7 bases, the J end lost 0 bases, and 9 bases lay between the germline ends. CDR3 protein: CASNGQSNTGELFF. CDR3 DNA: TGTGCCAGCAATGGACAGTCGAACACCGGGGAGCTGTTTTTT.

The chain combines TRBV28 with TRBJ1-6, with TRBD1 matching 8 bases. The trim removed 6 bases at V and 9 bases at J, leaving 10 bases unmatched. The CDR3 is made up of 15 amino acids. CDR1 is MDHEN and CDR2 is SYDVKM in the germline V gene. The CDR3 coding sequence is TGTGCCAGCAGCCCAGAGGACAGGGCGAGTTCACCCCTCCACTTT. Amino acid sequence: CASSPEDRASSPLHF.

The rearrangement uses TRBV14 and TRBJ2-7, with D perhaps matching TRBD1 (5 bases). Trimming left V 2 bases short and J 3 bases short, with 11 bases between. Germline assignment: CDR1 SGHDN and CDR2 FVKESK. The CDR3 contains 14 residues. The CDR3 DNA sequence: TGTGCCAGCAGCCAATGGGGCAGAAACTACGAGCAGTACGTC. Its protein is CASSQWGRNYEQYV.

The chain recombines TRBV5-1 with TRBJ2-2; 7 bases are shared with TRBD1. This CDR3 region has 15 residues. Germline values: CDR1 SGHRS, CDR2 YFSETQ. Trimming cost V 1 base and J 3 bases; bases outside gene matches: 3. CDR3 coding DNA: TGCGCCAGCAGCTTGAGGGGGCAGGACACCGGGGAGCTGTTTTTT. Translation gives CASSLRGQDTGELFF.

The J gene is TRBJ2-7, the V gene TRBV28, with D perhaps TRBD1 (5 bases). Germline assignment: CDR1 MDHEN and CDR2 SYDVKM. The CDR3 has 14 residues. Trimming removed 10 bases at V and 5 bases at J, with 21 bases between. This CDR3 reads CAIVRSQDTHEQYF. The CDR3 DNA follows: TGTGCCATAGTCCGGTCCCAGGACACCCACGAGCAGTACTTC. Using reference TRBV28 and TRBJ2-7 for the parts outside the CDR3, the full variable domain is DVKVTQSSRYLVKRTGEKVFLECVQDMDHENMFWYRQDPGLGLRLIYFSYDVKMKEKGDIPEGYSVSREKKERFSLILESASTNQTSMYLCAIVRSQDTHEQYFGPGTRLTVT.

This chain uses TRBV27 with TRBJ1-2, with TRBD1 matching over 8 bases. Germline CDR1 is MNHEY and CDR2 is SMNVEV (reference sequence). This CDR3 has 13 residues. V trimming: 6 bases; J trimming: 5 bases; junction bases outside the gene matches: 5. The chain's CDR3 is CASRGTGAYGYTF. As DNA, the CDR3 is TGTGCCAGCAGGGGGACAGGTGCATATGGCTACACCTTC.

The chain uses TRBV5-1 and TRBJ1-6; the match to TRBD1 covers 9 bases. The CDR3 runs to 15 residues. Germline V CDR1 and CDR2: SGHRS, YFSETQ. The V segment lost 4 bases and the J segment 10 bases; nucleotides outside the gene matches: 9. DNA of the CDR3: TGCGCCAGCAGCGACCCGGGACAGGGCCGGTCACCCCTCCACTTT. Its translation: CASSDPGQGRSPLHF.

V usage is TRBV6-4 and J usage is TRBJ2-7; TRBD1 aligns across 7 bases. Germline lookup yields CDR1 MRHNA and CDR2 SNTAGT. The CDR3 has 14 residues. Unmatched junction bases numbered 7, after V lost 3 bases and J lost 5 bases. CDR3 region: CASSEDRFRHEQYV. CDR3 in DNA: TGTGCCAGCAGTGAGGACAGGTTTCGCCACGAGCAGTACGTC.

J is TRBJ2-5 and V is TRBV29-1; 12 nucleotides match TRBD2. There are 14 residues in the CDR3. Germline CDR1 is SQVTM and CDR2 is ANQGSEA. CDR3 amino acids: CSATSGGFVETQYF. CDR3 nucleotides: TGCAGTGCTACTAGCGGGGGGTTTGTGGAGACCCAGTACTTC.

The genes are TRBV6-2 or TRBV6-3 and TRBJ1-2; D is undetermined. The V gene lost 2 bases and the J gene lost 3 bases, with 10 bases spanning the gap. CDR1 MNHEY and CDR2 SVGEGT come from the germline V gene. The CDR3 contains 14 residues. Here the CDR3 reads CASSYESADYGYTF. DNA for the CDR3: TGTGCCAGCAGTTACGAGTCCGCGGACTATGGCTACACCTTC.